Each of the 3 T cell receptor beta chains below was sequenced from the same sample in a study of Graves' ophthalmopathy and Graves' hyperthyroidism. Investigators amplified TCR beta CDR3 regions from RNA transcripts. Following a first-round RT-PCR that used HTBI primers, a second-round multiplex PCR was carried out. Via MiXCR, TCRdb re-called the multiplex PCR reads, giving one row per CDR3 protein. The table has 560,000 or so distinct CDR3 sequences, less than 40% seen once. Sequenced: peripheral blood or thyroid tissue (not recorded which). The receptors stem from an adult man with Graves' hyperthyroidism.

The V gene is TRBV5-4, the J gene TRBJ1-1, with 8 bases identical to TRBD1. With V trimmed by 5 bases and J by 1 base, 7 bases remained unmatched. In germline, CDR1 is SGHNT, CDR2 YYREEE (reference sequence). This CDR3 comprises 15 residues. In nucleotides, the CDR3 is TGTGCCAGCAGGGATCTGACAGGGGCGAACACTGAAGCTTTCTTT. Translating gives CASRDLTGANTEAFF.

At least ten counts were recorded for this clonotype. The chain combines TRBV24-1 with TRBJ2-5; D is unresolved. The V gene lost 8 bases and the J gene lost 4 bases, with 13 bases spanning the gap. CDR3 length: 13 amino acids. The germline V gene encodes CDR1 KGHDR and CDR2 SFDVKD. CDR3 bases: TGTGCCACCACCCCGACGTTGCCAGAGACCCAGTACTTC. Protein sequence: CATTPTLPETQYF.

This clonotype was counted ten times or more. This chain links TRBV6-5 with TRBJ1-3; 7 bases match TRBD1. Looked up from germline, CDR1 is MNHEY and CDR2 is SVGAGI. Trimming at V came to 6 bases and at J to 1 base, leaving 3 bases not matched to a gene. This CDR3 has 14 amino acids. This CDR3 is CASRKTGSGNTIYF. In DNA form, the CDR3 reads TGTGCCAGCAGGAAGACAGGGTCTGGAAACACCATATATTTT.